This T cell receptor beta chain was recovered during a study of human T cells and chemical hapten exposure. About the study: Small differences in pooled library volume mainly drove the variation in TCR yields per sample. The study's findings and limits: Having alopecia, the donors may differ immunologically from healthy people.

During construction of the library, unique molecular identifiers were attached to individual cDNA molecules for quantitative, reproducible TCR counting. TCRdb reprocessed the RACE reads via MiXCR and lists one record per CDR3 protein. The sample yields 95,000 to 130,000 distinct CDR3 sequences, about 12% seen once. Indicated time point: patch test 1, 2 weeks after DPC sensitization. Treatment noted: therapeutic diphenylcyclopropenone sensitization with weekly scalp DPC. Germline loops: CDR1 SGHVS, CDR2 FNYEAQ. The junction had 9 bases not matched to a gene; V was cut back by 1 base and J by 6 bases. This CDR3 contains 16 residues. Many counts were recorded for this clonotype. Antigen specificity is unknown.

The V call is TRBV7-6, the J call TRBJ2-1; 7 positions agree with TRBD1. The material was whole blood, obtained in connection with sensitization to the hapten diphenylcyclopropenone (DPC). The TCR originated in a woman in her fifties or sixties with alopecia areata. Some clones in this sample may be carry-over from other donors' samples. CDR3 DNA sequence: TGTGCCAGCAGCTTAGAACGGACAGGAGGAAGCAATGAGCAGTTCTTC. The encoded protein is CASSLERTGGSNEQFF.